Ten or more counts support the clone carrying this T cell receptor (beta chain). TCRdb independently ran MiXCR on the PCR reads; one entry per CDR3 protein. The top ten hold roughly 0.7% of the sample, which has around 320,000 distinct CDR3 sequences, about 22% seen once. The record originates from a study of molecular identifiers for immune sequencing clone quantification. CDR1 and CDR2 (germline): SEHNR, FQNEAQ (reference sequence). CDR3 length: 13 residues. Trimming cost V 1 base and J 6 bases, with 8 bases left between them. This clonotype was obtained from a human donor in good health. Some libraries in this study had Jurkat cell RNA spiked in. The chain carries TRBV7-9 and TRBJ2-3; D unclear. Sequenced input: naive CD8+ T cells from blood, with Jurkat cell RNA spiked in. Subset defined: FACS-sorted CD8+CD4-CCR7+CD45RA+ naive T cells. The CDR3 nucleotides are TGTGCCAGCAGCTTAGGGGTCGGTGATACGCAGTATTTT. It encodes CASSLGVGDTQYF. Supplemented by reference TRBV7-9 and TRBJ2-3, the full variable domain reads DTGVSQNPRHKITKRGQNVTFRCDPISEHNRLYWYRQTLGQGPEFLTYFQNEAQLEKSRLLSDRFSAERPKGSFSTLEIQRTEQGDSAMYLCASSLGVGDTQYFGPGTRLTVL.